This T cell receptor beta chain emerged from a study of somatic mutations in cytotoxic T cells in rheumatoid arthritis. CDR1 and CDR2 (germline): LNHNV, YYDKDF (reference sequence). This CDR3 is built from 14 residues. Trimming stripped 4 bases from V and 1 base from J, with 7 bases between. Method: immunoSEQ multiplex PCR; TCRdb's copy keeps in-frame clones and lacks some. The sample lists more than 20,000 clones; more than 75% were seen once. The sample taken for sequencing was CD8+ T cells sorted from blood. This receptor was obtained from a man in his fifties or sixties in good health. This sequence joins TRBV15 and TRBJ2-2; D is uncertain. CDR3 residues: CATSNAENTGELFF. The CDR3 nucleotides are TGTGCCACCAGCAACGCCGAGAACACCGGGGAGCTGTTTTTT.